What follows are 4 T cell receptor beta chains derived from one specimen sequenced in a study of blood T cell repertoires in COVID-19. Libraries were prepared by immunoSEQ multiplex PCR; TCRdb keeps only in-frame clonotypes and omits some of them. The sample consists of fewer than 150,000 clones, around 80% of them appearing once. The sample comprised peripheral blood. The receptors shown here come from a human donor in a cohort sampled during active COVID-19.

This sequence joins TRBV7-8 and TRBJ2-3; TRBD2 might be the D (7 bases). Looked up from germline, CDR1 is SGHVS and CDR2 is FQNEAQ. The ends were cut back, 3 bases at V and 5 bases at J, with 12 bases in the middle. The length of the CDR3 is 14 residues. For the CDR3, the DNA is TGTGCCAGCAGCTTCGGGGGGCCCCAAGATACGCAGTATTTT. Its translation is CASSFGGPQDTQYF. Complete variable domain (other parts from reference TRBV7-8 and TRBJ2-3): GAGVSQSPRYKVAKRGQDVALRCDPISGHVSLFWYQQALGQGPEFLTYFQNEAQLDKSGLPSDRFFAERPEGSVSTLKIQRTQQEDSAVYLCASSFGGPQDTQYFGPGTRLTVL.

The chain combines TRBV6-5 with TRBJ2-7; 10 bases fit TRBD1. Per the germline V gene, CDR1 is MNHEY and CDR2 is SVGAGI. V lost 6 bases to trimming and J lost 7 bases; unmatched junction nucleotides: 12. This CDR3 has 15 amino acids. The CDR3 sequence: CASRTRDRGLREQYF. The CDR3 region has the DNA TGTGCCAGCAGGACCCGGGACAGGGGCCTACGTGAGCAGTACTTC.

This clone was recorded at least ten times. The chain recombines TRBV5-1 with TRBJ1-2; TRBD1 might be the D (5 bases). Germline-derived CDR1 and CDR2 are SGHRS and YFSETQ. The CDR3 runs 13 residues. V was shortened by 0 bases and J by 6 bases, with 9 bases between the two germline ends. CDR3 in DNA: TGCGCCAGCAGCTTGGGGAGGGGAGATGGCTACACCTTC. This translates into CASSLGRGDGYTF.

The table lists this clone with a count of one. V gene TRBV6-5 combines with J gene TRBJ1-1; 9 bases agree with TRBD1. From germline, CDR1 is MNHEY and CDR2 SVGAGI. The V and J ends lost 0 bases and 1 base, in that order; junction bases with no gene match: 0. This CDR3 contains 15 residues. The CDR3 region has the DNA TGTGCCAGCAGTTACTCGGGACAGGGGAACACTGAAGCTTTCTTT. This translates into CASSYSGQGNTEAFF.